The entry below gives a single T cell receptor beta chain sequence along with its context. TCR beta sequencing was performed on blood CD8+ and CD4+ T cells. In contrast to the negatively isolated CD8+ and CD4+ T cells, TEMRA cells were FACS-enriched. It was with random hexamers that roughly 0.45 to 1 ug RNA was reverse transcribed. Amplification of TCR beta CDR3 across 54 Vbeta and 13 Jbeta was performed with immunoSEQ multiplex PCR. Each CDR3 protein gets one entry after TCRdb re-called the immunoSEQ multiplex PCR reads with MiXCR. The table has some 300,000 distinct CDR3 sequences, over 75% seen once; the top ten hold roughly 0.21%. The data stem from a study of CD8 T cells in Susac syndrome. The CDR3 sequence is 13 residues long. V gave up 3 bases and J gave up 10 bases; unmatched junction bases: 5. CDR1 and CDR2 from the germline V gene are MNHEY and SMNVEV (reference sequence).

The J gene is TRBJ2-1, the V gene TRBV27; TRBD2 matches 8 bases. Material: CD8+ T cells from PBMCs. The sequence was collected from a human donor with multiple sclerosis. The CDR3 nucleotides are TGTGCCAGCAGTTTCCTGACTAGCGTGGAGCAGTTCTTC. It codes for CASSFLTSVEQFF.